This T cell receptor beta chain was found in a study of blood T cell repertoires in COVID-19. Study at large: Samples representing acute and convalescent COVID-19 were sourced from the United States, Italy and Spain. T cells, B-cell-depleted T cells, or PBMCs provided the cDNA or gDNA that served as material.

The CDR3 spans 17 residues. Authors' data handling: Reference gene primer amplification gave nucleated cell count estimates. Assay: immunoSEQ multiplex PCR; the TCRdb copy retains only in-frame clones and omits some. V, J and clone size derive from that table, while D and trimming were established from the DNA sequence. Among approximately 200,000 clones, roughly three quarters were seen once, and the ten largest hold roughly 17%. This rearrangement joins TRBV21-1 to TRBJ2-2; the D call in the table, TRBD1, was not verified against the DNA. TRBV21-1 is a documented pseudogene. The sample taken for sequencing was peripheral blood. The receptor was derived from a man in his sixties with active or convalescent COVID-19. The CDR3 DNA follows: TGTGCCAGCAGCAAAGGGACAGATAAAACGAACACCGGGGAGCTGTTTTTT. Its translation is CASSKGTDKTNTGELFF.